These 9 T cell receptor beta chains were all obtained from the same sample, sequenced in a study of Graves' ophthalmopathy and Graves' hyperthyroidism. From RNA, the CDR3 regions of TCR beta chains were amplified and sequenced. Investigators did first-round RT-PCR with HTBI primers, then second-round multiplex PCR. TCRdb independently ran MiXCR on the multiplex PCR reads; one entry per CDR3 protein. The data show around 400,000 distinct CDR3 sequences, roughly 21% seen once. Sequencing was done on a sample of peripheral blood. Receptors originate from a woman in her late teens or twenties with stable Graves' hyperthyroidism.

The rearrangement links TRBV7-2 to TRBJ1-5, with D maybe TRBD1 (5 bases). From germline, CDR1 is SGHTA and CDR2 FQGNSA. The CDR3 spans 14 residues. CDR3 protein: CASGGLLGNQPQHF. The CDR3 DNA reads as TGTGCTTCGGGGGGTCTATTGGGCAATCAGCCCCAGCATTTT.

The sample holds many counts of this clonotype. The chain recombines TRBV10-3 with TRBJ2-3; possibly TRBD2 for D (5 bases). The CDR3 length is 15 residues. Germline values: CDR1 ENHRY, CDR2 SYGVKD. V gave up 10 bases and J gave up 0 bases, with 17 bases separating them. In DNA, the CDR3 is TGTGCCACCCATACGGTAGCGACTAGCACAGATACGCAGTATTTT. Encoded protein: CATHTVATSTDTQYF.

This chain uses TRBV12-3 or TRBV12-4 with TRBJ2-5; D unclear. The CDR3 covers 18 residues. Between the trimmed V and J ends, which lost 1 base and 4 bases, there was a span of 22 bases. The CDR3 sequence: CASSLGLEVSGISETQYF. DNA of the CDR3: TGTGCCAGCAGTTTAGGCTTAGAGGTTTCAGGAATTTCAGAGACCCAGTACTTC.

This clonotype was observed at least ten times. The chain couples TRBV19 to TRBJ2-2, with a weak D call TRBD2 (5 bases). Germline V gene data show CDR1 as LNHDA and CDR2 as SQIVND (reference sequence). The CDR3 spans 14 residues. Trimming pared 2 bases from V and 5 bases from J, leaving 9 bases between. This CDR3 reads CASSITGGTGELFF. In DNA, the CDR3 is TGTGCCAGTAGTATAACTGGAGGAACCGGGGAGCTGTTTTTT.

The table lists this clonotype with a few counts. This chain joins TRBV7-8 and TRBJ1-5; weak D call: TRBD1 (6 bases). This CDR3 has 17 amino acids. Germline V gives CDR1 SGHVS, CDR2 FQNEAQ. V dropped 5 bases and J dropped 0 bases, with 17 bases sitting between them. Here the CDR3 DNA reads TGTGCCAGCAGCCCACGGGACATAGTTTATAGCAATCAGCCCCAGCATTTT. It translates to CASSPRDIVYSNQPQHF. Based on the CDR3 plus reference TRBV7-8 and TRBJ1-5, the full variable domain is GAGVSQSPRYKVAKRGQDVALRCDPISGHVSLFWYQQALGQGPEFLTYFQNEAQLDKSGLPSDRFFAERPEGSVSTLKIQRTQQEDSAVYLCASSPRDIVYSNQPQHFGDGTRLSIL.

This clonotype was counted ten times or more. This CDR3 reads CASSVGDYGYTF. The CDR3 DNA follows: TGTGCCAGCAGCGTAGGTGACTATGGCTACACCTTC. The J gene is TRBJ1-2, the V gene TRBV9; D unclear. There are 12 residues in the CDR3. The germline CDR1 and CDR2 sequences are SGDLS and YYNGEE. V was cut by 0 bases and J by 3 bases, with 3 bases left in between.

This clonotype was counted between two and nine times. The chain employs TRBV10-3 and TRBJ2-5; D ambiguous. Deletions cut 5 bases from V and 1 base from J, with 14 bases between. This CDR3 is 15 amino acids long. Germline-derived CDR1 and CDR2 are ENHRY and SYGVKD. As DNA, the CDR3 is TGTGCCATCAGTAAGGAGTCCGTACCCCAAGAGACCCAGTACTTC. This gives the protein CAISKESVPQETQYF.

This clonotype was counted many times. CDR3 nucleotide sequence: TGCAGTCTCGATGACGCTTCCTACGAGCAGTACTTC. Translation gives CSLDDASYEQYF. This chain joins TRBV20-1 and TRBJ2-7; D remains unclear. CDR1 and CDR2 from the germline V gene are DFQATT and SNEGSKA (reference sequence). This CDR3 contains 12 residues. Trimming left V 8 bases short and J 1 base short, with 12 bases between.

This clonotype has at least ten counts. This chain joins TRBV11-2 and TRBJ2-7; 10 positions agree with TRBD2. This CDR3 is 18 amino acids long. Germline V gene sequence: CDR1 SGHAT, CDR2 FQNNGV. Unmatched junction bases numbered 14, after V lost 3 bases and J lost 3 bases. The CDR3, as DNA: TGTGCCAGCAGCTTCACAACCACAAGCGGGAGGGAATACTACGAGCAGTACTTC. This gives the protein CASSFTTTSGREYYEQYF.